Included here is one TCR beta chain sequence, with context. The data were obtained in a study of neoadjuvant nivolumab and ipilimumab in lung cancer. For the study at large: Patients got nivolumab 3 mg/kg on days 1, 15 and 29; combination added ipilimumab 1 mg/kg day 1.

Trimming took 1 base from V and 5 from J, leaving 13 bases between them. CDR3 length: 14 amino acids. Germline lookup yields CDR1 SGHDT and CDR2 YYEEEE. Profiling relied on immunoSEQ multiplex PCR, and the TCRdb table lists in-frame clones only, not all of them. The sample lists tens of thousands of clones, about nine tenths seen once, with roughly 5.3% in the top ten. This sequence originates from an adult with non-small cell lung cancer. This chain joins TRBV5-6 and TRBJ2-7; maybe TRBD1 (5 bases). Sequencing used peripheral blood, obtained after neoadjuvant nivolumab, alone or with ipilimumab, at or shortly before surgery. The CDR3 is CASSLRQPRNEQYF. CDR3 nucleotide sequence: TGTGCCAGCAGCTTGAGACAGCCCCGGAACGAGCAGTACTTC.